Listed below are T cell receptor beta chains from one sample, sequenced in a study of response to subunit inactivated influenza vaccine. MiXCR, run by TCRdb on the RT-PCR reads, gives a single entry per CDR3 protein. The sample shows about 780,000 distinct CDR3 sequences, about a fifth of them seen only once. The source material was PBMCs from blood, sampled 5 days after vaccination. These receptors were taken from a man in his fifties or sixties who received an inactivated influenza vaccine. Each CDR3 is given without its conserved first and last residue.

V gene	CDR3 protein
TRBV20-1	SASQRGRTNEQF
TRBV28	ASSTGFLGNQPQH
TRBV7-9	ASSLDWGTDSYEQY
TRBV7-9	ASSFNVAWDTQY
TRBV7-9	ASSLTNTPPNEQF
TRBV27	ASSFRQRNTGELF
TRBV7-9	ASSLEGLVETQY
TRBV5-1	ASSSDGSNTEAF
TRBV6-2/TRBV6-3	ASSSPVLFSEAF
TRBV18	ASSSWREVHNEQF
TRBV11-2	ASSLTFTSNQPQH
TRBV5-1	ASSLGYGYYGYT
TRBV10-3	AISESREGAVYEQY
TRBV6-1	ASTILRDRGRGLHQPQH
TRBV6-2/TRBV6-3	ASSFPSGSSYEQY
TRBV20-1	SARDYRAYEQY
TRBV29-1	GAEGGRRNEQF
TRBV20-1	SASATNPGLADPPETQY
TRBV12-3/TRBV12-4	ASSSQPGLPIEQPQH
TRBV15	ATSSWGGEQF
TRBV24-1	ATSDSPRLGMTGELF
TRBV20-1	SARGSNTGELF
TRBV12-3/TRBV12-4	ASSTDRGIGNTIY
TRBV5-1	ASSQGQAGDEQF
TRBV11-2	ASSLAPANYGYT
TRBV20-1	SARVAETQY
TRBV20-1	SARDTYSYNEQF
TRBV7-6	ASSLTSAGELF
TRBV12-3/TRBV12-4	ASSLGRGSAEAF
TRBV11-2	ASRKNSGPGELF
TRBV7-9	ASSIRQGGTDTQY
TRBV5-1	ASSFERQWGNEQF
TRBV12-3/TRBV12-4	ASRYSGQSNQPQH
TRBV20-1	SARDSRAGQPQH
TRBV25-1	ASSELGQGKETQY
TRBV20-1	SARLKMIDTQY
TRBV3-1	ASSQRTEETQY
TRBV4-2	ASSQESGLAGADTQY
TRBV12-3/TRBV12-4	ASKSGRSTDTQY
TRBV20-1	SARNPGDGNEKLF
TRBV7-2	ASSAWGTFAGELF
TRBV7-2	ASSLVARALDEQY
TRBV28	ASSMPSGRGIDTQY
TRBV6-2/TRBV6-3	ASSYLDYGYT
TRBV7-9	ASSAYAGGSYNEQF
TRBV28	ASSLMRGGRYAEQF
TRBV20-1	SARPRTGREQY
TRBV7-8	ASSLALREAPLH
TRBV24-1	ATRSLAGGDNEQF